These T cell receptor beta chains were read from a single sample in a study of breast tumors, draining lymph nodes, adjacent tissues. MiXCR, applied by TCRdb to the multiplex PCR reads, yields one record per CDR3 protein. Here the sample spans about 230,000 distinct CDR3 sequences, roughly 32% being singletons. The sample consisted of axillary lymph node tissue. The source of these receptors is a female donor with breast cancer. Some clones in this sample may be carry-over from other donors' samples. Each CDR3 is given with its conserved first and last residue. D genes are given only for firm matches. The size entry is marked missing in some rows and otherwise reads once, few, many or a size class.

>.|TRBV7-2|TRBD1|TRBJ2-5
CASSLQGVTETQYF
TGTGCCAGCAGCTTGCAGGGGGTAACAGAGACCCAGTACTTC
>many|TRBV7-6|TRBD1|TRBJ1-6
CASSVDRANSPLHF
TGTGCCAGCAGCGTCGACAGGGCTAATTCACCCCTCCACTTT
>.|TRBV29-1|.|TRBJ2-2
CSALSTVNTGELLF
TGCAGCGCGCTATCGACTGTGAACACCGGGGAGCTGCTCTTT
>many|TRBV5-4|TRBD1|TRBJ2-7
CASRNRDRGGTYEQYF
TGTGCCAGCAGGAACCGGGACAGGGGAGGCACCTACGAGCAGTACTTC
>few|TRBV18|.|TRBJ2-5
CASSPQGLEETQYF
TGTGCCAGCTCACCACAGGGACTCGAAGAGACCCAGTACTTC
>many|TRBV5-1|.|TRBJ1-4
CASSLMVGENLFF
TGCGCCAGCAGCTTAATGGTGGGTGAAAACCTGTTTTTT
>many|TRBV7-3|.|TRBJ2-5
CASSLGPRETQYF
TGTGCCAGCAGCTTGGGTCCCCGAGAGACCCAGTACTTC
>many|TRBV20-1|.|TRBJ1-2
CSALREGIGYTF
TGCAGTGCTCTTAGAGAGGGGATTGGCTACACCTTC
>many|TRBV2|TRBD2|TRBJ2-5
CASSEGLAEETQYF
TGTGCCAGCAGTGAGGGGCTAGCGGAAGAGACCCAGTACTTC
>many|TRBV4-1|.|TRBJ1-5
CASSQGGAGFSNQPQHF
TGCGCCAGCAGCCAAGGCGGGGCAGGGTTTAGTAATCAGCCCCAGCATTTT
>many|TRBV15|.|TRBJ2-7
CATSRAGVRRGAQYF
TGTGCCACCAGCAGAGCCGGGGTCCGCCGGGGTGCGCAGTACTTC
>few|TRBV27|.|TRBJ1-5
CASSPGAGIYSNQPQHF
TGTGCCAGCAGCCCGGGGGCAGGAATTTATAGCAATCAGCCCCAGCATTTT
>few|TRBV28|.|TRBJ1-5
CASGPGIYSNQPQHF
TGTGCCAGCGGCCCAGGGATTTATAGCAATCAGCCCCAGCATTTT
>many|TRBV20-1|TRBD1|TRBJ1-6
CSASPGQGKAGYNSPLHF
TGCAGTGCAAGTCCGGGACAGGGGAAGGCGGGCTATAATTCACCCCTCCACTTT
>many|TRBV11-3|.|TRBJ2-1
CASSLSDGEQFF
TGTGCCAGCAGCTTAAGCGATGGTGAGCAGTTCTTC
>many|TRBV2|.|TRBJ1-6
CASSEGEGEAYNSPLHF
TGTGCCAGCAGTGAAGGCGAAGGGGAAGCCTATAATTCACCCCTCCACTTT
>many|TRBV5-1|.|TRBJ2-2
CASSARQNANTGELFF
TGCGCCAGCAGCGCGCGTCAAAACGCGAACACCGGGGAGCTGTTTTTT
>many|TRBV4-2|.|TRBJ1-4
CASSREEVTTNEKLFF
TGTGCCAGCAGCAGGGAGGAGGTAACAACTAATGAAAAACTGTTTTTT
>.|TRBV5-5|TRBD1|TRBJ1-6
CASSQVQGAEHSPLHF
TGTGCCAGCAGCCAGGTCCAGGGGGCAGAGCATTCACCCCTCCACTTT
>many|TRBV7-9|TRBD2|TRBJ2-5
CASSLTPVGRGSEPQYF
TGTGCCAGCAGCTTAACCCCCGTGGGGAGGGGTTCAGAGCCCCAGTACTTC
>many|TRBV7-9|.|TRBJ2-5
CASSFAGRTDQETQYF
TGTGCCAGCAGCTTCGCGGGACGAACCGACCAAGAGACCCAGTACTTC
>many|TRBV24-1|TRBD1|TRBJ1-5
CATSDPDRGNQPQHF
TGTGCCACCAGTGACCCGGACAGGGGCAATCAGCCCCAGCATTTT
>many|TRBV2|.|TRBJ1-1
CASLVAEAFF
TGTGCCAGCTTGGTCGCTGAAGCTTTCTTT
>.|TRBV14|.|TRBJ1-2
CASGQEGRNLYGSTF
TGTGCCAGCGGCCAAGAAGGACGGAACCTCTATGGCTCCACCTTC
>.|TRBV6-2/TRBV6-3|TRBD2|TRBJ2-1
CASSSPGLDSYNEQFF
TGTGCCAGCAGTTCTCCGGGACTAGATTCCTACAATGAGCAGTTCTTC
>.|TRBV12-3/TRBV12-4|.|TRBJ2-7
CASSARDFSYEQYF
TGTGCCAGCAGCGCCCGGGACTTTAGTTACGAGCAGTACTTC
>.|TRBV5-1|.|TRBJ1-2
CASSLTASGNTF
TGCGCCAGCAGTTTGACAGCCTCTGGAAACACCTTC
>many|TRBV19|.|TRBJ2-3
CASSRDSTDTQYF
TGTGCCAGTAGTCGGGACAGCACAGATACGCAGTATTTT
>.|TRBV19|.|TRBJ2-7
CASSPTVNYEQYF
TGTGCCAGTAGTCCCACGGTAAACTACGAGCAGTACTTC
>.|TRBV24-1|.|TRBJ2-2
CATKTGTGELFF
TGTGCCACCAAAACAGGGACCGGGGAGCTGTTTTTT
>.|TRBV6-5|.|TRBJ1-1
CASSGQLNTEAFF
TGTGCCAGCAGTGGACAGCTGAACACTGAAGCTTTCTTT
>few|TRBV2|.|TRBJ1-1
CASSVTVSEAFF
TGTGCCAGCAGTGTAACCGTATCTGAAGCTTTCTTT
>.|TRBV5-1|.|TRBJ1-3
CASSFYICSAYRAGNTIYF
.
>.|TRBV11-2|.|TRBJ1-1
CASSTGPNTEAFF
TGTGCCAGCAGCACAGGGCCGAACACTGAAGCTTTCTTT
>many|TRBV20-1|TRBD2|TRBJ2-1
CSARVKREGRRNEQFF
TGCAGTGCTAGAGTCAAGCGGGAGGGCCGTAGGAATGAGCAGTTCTTC
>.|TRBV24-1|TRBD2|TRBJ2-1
CATSDPTSGIGREQFF
TGTGCCACCAGTGATCCCACTAGCGGGATTGGAAGGGAGCAGTTCTTC
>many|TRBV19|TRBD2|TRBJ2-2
CASSTSSGRTNTGELFF
TGTGCCAGTAGTACTTCTAGCGGGAGGACGAACACCGGGGAGCTGTTTTTT
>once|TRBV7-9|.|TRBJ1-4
CASTPRERLFF
TGTGCCAGCACCCCTCGTGAAAGACTGTTTTTT
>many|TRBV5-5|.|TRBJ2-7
CASSYKRQASYEQYF
TGTGCCAGCAGTTATAAAAGACAGGCCTCCTACGAGCAGTACTTC
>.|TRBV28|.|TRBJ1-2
CASIVAGYGYTF
TGTGCCAGCATCGTAGCCGGCTATGGCTACACCTTC
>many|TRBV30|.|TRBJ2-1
CAHTAKYNEQFF
TGTGCCCACACAGCTAAATACAATGAGCAGTTCTTC
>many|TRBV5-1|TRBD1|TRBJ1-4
CASSGTGAGEKLFF
TGCGCCAGCAGCGGTACAGGGGCGGGGGAAAAACTGTTTTTT
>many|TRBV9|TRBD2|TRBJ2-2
CASSVVGGGAGELFF
TGTGCCAGCAGCGTAGTTGGCGGGGGGGCGGGGGAGCTGTTTTTT
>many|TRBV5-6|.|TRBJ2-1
CASSSPVVGYNEQFF
TGTGCCAGCAGCTCGCCGGTGGTCGGTTACAATGAGCAGTTCTTC
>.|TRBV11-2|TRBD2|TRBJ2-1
CASSFDWASGNEQFF
TGTGCCAGCAGCTTTGATTGGGCTAGCGGTAATGAGCAGTTCTTC
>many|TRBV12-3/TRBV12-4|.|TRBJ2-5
CASSLPEGETQYF
TGTGCCAGCAGTCTCCCCGAGGGAGAGACCCAGTACTTC
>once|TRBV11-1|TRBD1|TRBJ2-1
CASSTRTGPLYSYNEQFF
TGTGCCAGCAGCACCCGGACAGGGCCTCTATACTCCTACAATGAGCAGTTCTTC
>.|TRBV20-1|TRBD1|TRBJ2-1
CRLDRGNNEQFF
TGCAGATTGGACAGGGGAAACAATGAGCAGTTCTTC
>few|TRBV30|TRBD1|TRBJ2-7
CAWSVGQGAEQYF
TGTGCCTGGAGTGTCGGACAGGGCGCCGAGCAGTACTTC
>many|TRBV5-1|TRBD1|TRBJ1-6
CASKEGAIGSPLHF
TGCGCCAGCAAGGAGGGGGCGATCGGCTCACCCCTCCACTTT
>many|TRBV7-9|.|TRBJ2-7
CASSLAGSHEQYF
TGTGCCAGCAGCTTAGCCGGCAGCCACGAGCAGTACTTC
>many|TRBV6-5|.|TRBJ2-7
CASIGLAGDEQYF
TGTGCCAGCATTGGGTTAGCCGGCGACGAGCAGTACTTC
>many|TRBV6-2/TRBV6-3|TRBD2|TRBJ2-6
CASSSGTSVTSGANVLTF
TGTGCCAGCAGTTCCGGGACTAGCGTCACCTCTGGGGCCAACGTCCTGACTTTC
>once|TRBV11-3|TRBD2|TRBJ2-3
CASSLRWASGYNEQYF
TGTGCCAGCAGCTTAAGGTGGGCTAGCGGCTACAATGAGCAGTATTTT
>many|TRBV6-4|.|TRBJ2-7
CASSASFGGSYEQYF
TGTGCCAGCAGTGCCTCCTTCGGAGGATCCTACGAGCAGTACTTC
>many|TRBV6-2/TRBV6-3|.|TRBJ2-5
CASSYGPLRETQYF
TGTGCCAGCAGTTACGGTCCGTTAAGAGAGACCCAGTACTTC
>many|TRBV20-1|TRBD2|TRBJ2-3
CSARGLAGGGDTQYF
TGCAGTGCTAGGGGACTAGCGGGAGGTGGGGATACGCAGTATTTT
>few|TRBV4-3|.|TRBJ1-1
CASSQDRTGKRTEAFF
TGCGCCAGCAGCCAAGATCGAACAGGGAAGAGGACTGAAGCTTTCTTT
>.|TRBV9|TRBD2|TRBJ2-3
CASSVTGLAEQYF
TGTGCCAGCAGCGTAACGGGACTAGCAGAGCAGTATTTT